The present T cell receptor beta chain was sequenced within a study of identical twins. Whole-study findings and limits: The study based its conclusions on cross-sectional statistical analysis and did not follow the same donors. There were fewer insertions in abundant cord blood beta clonotypes, but memory repertoires showed no such pattern. Monozygotic twin pairs showed more out-of-frame TCR alpha sharing than models estimated. Low generation-probability sequences were in excess among twin-shared out-of-frame alpha sequences.

From the 5' RACE reads, TCRdb called clonotypes with MiXCR, one entry per CDR3 protein. The sample gives a few hundred thousand distinct CDR3 sequences, over 9.5% of which show up once; more than 8.5% is in the top ten. This clonotype appeared many times. Its cognate antigen is unknown. Trimming took 3 bases from V and 5 from J, leaving 17 bases between them. This CDR3 contains 15 residues. From germline, CDR1 is SGHRS and CDR2 YFSETQ. The source is a middle-aged man in good health. The V gene is TRBV5-1, the J gene TRBJ1-1, with D possibly matching TRBD1 (6 bases). The specimen sequenced was memory T cells sorted from blood. The CDR3 reads CASSWDTRGGTEAFF. CDR3 nucleotide sequence: TGCGCCAGCAGCTGGGACACCCGCGGTGGTACTGAAGCTTTCTTT.